The present entry profiles one T cell receptor beta chain with its context. Its antigen specificity is not known. Within one base of it there is no much larger clone, and no base qualities were kept. This entry belongs to a study of graft-versus-host responses after intestinal transplantation (dated by TCRdb to the early 2020s). For the study in its entirety: The transplants that recipients received were multivisceral, liver-intestinal, or isolated intestinal. Every recipient was given anti-thymocyte globulin induction, then maintenance tacrolimus and steroids for 3 to 4 years. After intestinal transplantation, graft-versus-host and host-versus-graft alloreactive T cell clones in the graft, circulation and bone marrow were tracked using bulk TCR-beta CDR3 sequencing. To identify alloreactive clones, pre-transplant mixed lymphocyte reaction products were sequenced and then compared with unstimulated pre-transplant donor and recipient T cells. A cohort of 20 to 25 intestinal transplant recipients, including one retransplant, was enrolled, and 3 patients lacking pretransplant specimens were excluded. Donor T cell macrochimerism was defined as a peak of at least 4% donor T cells among recipient peripheral blood mononuclear cells. Rather than going through the commercial service, samples from a few later patients were sequenced in-house on an Illumina MiSeq and processed with MiXCR.

Libraries were made using the immunoSEQ multiplex PCR assay. For most patients, genomic DNA was isolated with the Qiagen DNeasy Blood and Tissue Kit and shipped frozen to Adaptive Biotechnologies for TCR sequencing. Adaptive Biotechnologies carried out high-throughput TCR-beta CDR3 sequencing of genomic DNA for most patients. The source study handled its data this way. Adaptive's ImmunoSEQ software was the source of the TCR sequencing data for roughly 19 patients, while a few other patients were processed with MiXCR and VDJtools. To correct CD4 versus CD8 sorting errors, any sequence found in both subsets at a frequency ratio below 5:1 was removed. CDR3 nucleotide sequences shared between donor and recipient were removed because the origin of such sequences could not be assigned. At least 2-fold expansion over unstimulated cells and a minimum CFSE-low frequency of 0.002% (template counts) or 0.001% (read counts) were required for clones to be classified as alloreactive. Clones detected in sequenced pre-transplant spleen, lymph node, or MLR CFSE-low populations of the donor or recipient were defined as mappable. The cumulative frequency of alloreactive clones was calculated as a percentage of all sequences, weighted by copy number. Here the immuneACCESS table is served through TCRdb, limited to in-frame sequences with V and J called. Missing clones are a known gap in these copies; in checked studies unresolved V genes cover under half, and the rest lacks a known reason. V, J and clone size derive from that table, while D and trimming were established from the DNA sequence. Here the sample has tens of thousands of clones; 90% to 95% occur a single time. The top ten clones comprise around 1.2% of the sample.

What the time point label conveys for this sample: cells obtained before transplantation from donor or recipient. CD3+CD4+ and CD3+CD8+ populations were FACS-sorted from unstimulated pre-transplant donor and recipient cells taken from spleen or lymph nodes. In the germline V gene, CDR1 corresponds to MDHEN and CDR2 to SYDVKM. From cysteine to phenylalanine, the CDR3 is 14 amino acids long. Only CDR3 DNA remains: 42 bases, in frame from the first base. The trim is 4 bases for V and 7 bases for J, with a gap of 17 bases between the germline ends. What the authors observed across the whole study: Peak levels of circulating GvH clones were associated with declines in HvG clones early after transplant. GvH clones were detected in recipient bone marrow, and some of these GvH clones were observed earlier in ileal mucosa or blood, consistent with an intestinal mucosal origin. In the allografts of patients with donor T cell macrochimerism, GvH to HvG T cell clonal ratios were high. Conclusions were limited by the relatively low number and heterogeneity of intestinal transplant patients.

The sequence was collected from a human donor who was the organ donor for an intestinal transplant. Sequencing used unstimulated CD8+ T cells sorted from spleen or lymph node cells, obtained before transplant. The V gene is TRBV28 and the J gene is TRBJ2-7, with a tentative D gene TRBD2 over 5 matching bases. In nucleotide form, the sequence is TGTGCCAGCAGTTCCCCCGGACTGTCGGGTGAGCAGTACTTC. It specifies CASSSPGLSGEQYF.